A single sample gave rise to the 7 T cell receptor beta chains below, sequenced in a study of beta chain features in type 1 diabetes. Study outcomes and limitations: The study found moderately but significantly shorter TCRB CDR3s in all four CD4+ subsets of Type 1 diabetes patients.

No cognate antigen is known for these TCRs. The investigators reverse transcribed all of the isolated RNA, so they sequenced expressed TCRB transcripts. Sequencing was performed with immunoSEQ multiplex PCR; in TCRdb, only in-frame clones are kept and a portion is missing. The sample has about 260,000 clones, roughly 20% seen once. What was sequenced was naive CD4+ T cells from blood. These TCRs come from a woman aged 40 to 50 with type 1 diabetes.

The chain employs TRBV7-9 and TRBJ2-5, with D perhaps TRBD1 (6 bases). V lost 2 bases and J 5 bases, leaving 12 bases between the germline ends. This CDR3 contains 14 residues. Germline CDR1 and CDR2: SEHNR and FQNEAQ (reference sequence). The CDR3 sequence: CASSLTGFGETQYF. The DNA for the CDR3 is TGTGCCAGCAGCTTAACAGGGTTTGGGGAGACCCAGTACTTC. Together with reference TRBV7-9 and TRBJ2-5, the CDR3 gives the full variable domain: DTGVSQNPRHKITKRGQNVTFRCDPISEHNRLYWYRQTLGQGPEFLTYFQNEAQLEKSRLLSDRFSAERPKGSFSTLEIQRTEQGDSAMYLCASSLTGFGETQYFGPGTRLLVL.

The chain couples TRBV9 to TRBJ2-1; 10 bases align to TRBD2. Looked up from germline, CDR1 is SGDLS and CDR2 is YYNGEE. This CDR3 comprises 16 residues. After removal of 0 bases from V and 3 bases from J, the junction contained 3 bases not matched to a gene. Here the CDR3 reads CASSVDLAGVYNEQFF. Here the CDR3 DNA reads TGTGCCAGCAGCGTAGACCTAGCGGGAGTCTACAATGAGCAGTTCTTC.

This chain's CDR3 is CASSKTGTDYNEQFF. The CDR3 DNA is TGTGCCAGCTCTAAAACGGGGACAGATTACAATGAGCAGTTCTTC. The chain is built from TRBV18 and TRBJ2-1; TRBD1 agrees at 7 bases. The germline CDR1 and CDR2 sequences are KGHSH and LQKENI. The CDR3 extends over 15 amino acids. V shed 6 bases, J shed 4 bases, and the junction held 9 bases outside the gene matches.

The sample holds a few counts of this clone. The genes are TRBV7-6 and TRBJ2-3; 12 nucleotides agree with TRBD2. The CDR3 length is 16 residues. V lost 5 bases and J lost 3; bases outside the gene matches: 6. Looked up from germline, CDR1 is SGHVS and CDR2 is FNYEAQ. CDR3 DNA: TGTGCCAGCAGCACCCGACTAGCGGGGGAAACAGATACGCAGTATTTT. This translates into CASSTRLAGETDTQYF.

In this sample, this clone turned up a few times. The gene calls are TRBV25-1 and TRBJ2-1, with 9 bases matching TRBD1. The CDR3 runs 13 residues. Per germline, CDR1 MGHDK and CDR2 SYGVNS. The chain's CDR3 is CGAGTGTYNEQFF. As DNA, the CDR3 is TGTGGGGCCGGGACAGGGACCTACAATGAGCAGTTCTTC.

The chain combines TRBV28 with TRBJ1-1; tentatively, D is TRBD1 (6 bases). There are 16 residues in the CDR3. V dropped 2 bases and J dropped 0 bases, with 13 bases sitting between them. Germline values: CDR1 MDHEN, CDR2 SYDVKM. The CDR3 coding sequence is TGTGCCAGCAGTTTAGAATCAGGGGCGCTGAACACTGAAGCTTTCTTT. Translating it yields CASSLESGALNTEAFF.

This chain links TRBV2 with TRBJ2-2; 7 bases map to TRBD1. The CDR3 has 14 amino acids. Germline CDR1 reads SNHLY; CDR2 reads FYNNEI. V trimming: 5 bases; J trimming: 5 bases; junction bases outside the gene matches: 5. CDR3 DNA sequence: TGTGCCAGCAGTCCTAGGACAGGAACCGGGGAGCTGTTTTTT. This codes for CASSPRTGTGELFF. The whole variable domain, filled in from reference TRBV2 and TRBJ2-2, reads EPEVTQTPSHQVTQMGQEVILRCVPISNHLYFYWYRQILGQKVEFLVSFYNNEISEKSEIFDDQFSVERPDGSNFTLKIRSTKLEDSAMYFCASSPRTGTGELFFGEGSRLTVL.